One and the same sample provided the 12 T cell receptor beta chains below, sequenced in a study of T cell repertoires in cytomegalovirus infection (dated by TCRdb to between 2018 and 2020). Sequenced using an Illumina HiSeq 1500. The public reads were reprocessed in TCRdb via fastp at Q25 and MiXCR, keeping in-frame beta chains. Entries that share a CDR3 protein sequence are merged under the most common genes and DNA. Counted in this sample were roughly 280,000 distinct CDR3 sequences; roughly 10% of them appeared once. The ten top clones hold about 15% of the sample. The sequenced sample consisted of PBMCs. These receptor sequences come from a human donor in good health (CMV status not recorded). Some clones in this sample may be carry-over from other donors' samples.

In its sample, this clonotype was seen many times. J is TRBJ1-1 and V is TRBV6-2 or TRBV6-3; D gene ambiguous. V was shortened by 2 bases and J by 0 bases, with 1 base between the two germline ends. Germline V CDR1 and CDR2: MNHEY, SVGEGT. The CDR3 has 12 amino acids. CDR3 bases: TGTGCCAGCAGTTACATGAACACTGAAGCTTTCTTT. Translated: CASSYMNTEAFF.

This clonotype has at least ten counts. V gene TRBV11-2 combines with J gene TRBJ1-1, with D maybe TRBD1 (6 bases). Germline V lookup: CDR1 SGHAT, CDR2 FQNNGV. There are 18 residues in the CDR3. Trimming took 1 base from V and 4 from J, leaving 22 bases between them. In DNA form, the CDR3 reads TGTGCCAGCAGCTTAGGGTTACAAGGGCGGGCACAGGGCACTGAAGCTTTCTTT. Translated: CASSLGLQGRAQGTEAFF.

At least ten counts were recorded for this clonotype. V gene TRBV7-6 combines with J gene TRBJ2-7; D is perhaps TRBD1 (6 bases). From germline, CDR1 is SGHVS and CDR2 FNYEAQ. Trimming cost V 5 bases and J 7 bases, with 18 bases left between them. The CDR3 has 14 residues. CDR3 region: CASSAVLGATEQYF. CDR3 DNA sequence: TGTGCCAGCAGCGCGGTCTTGGGGGCTACGGAGCAGTACTTC.

There are many counts of this clonotype. The V gene is TRBV19, the J gene TRBJ1-1; tentative D call: TRBD1 (6 bases). V was cut by 8 bases and J by 4 bases, with 17 bases left in between. The CDR3 spans 14 residues. Germline V gene lookup returns CDR1 LNHDA and CDR2 SQIVND (reference sequence). The CDR3 spells CASRGHRRITEAFF. Written as DNA, the CDR3 is TGTGCCAGTCGGGGGCATCGGCGGATCACTGAAGCTTTCTTT.

The table lists this clonotype with a few counts. V is TRBV7-6 and J is TRBJ2-1, with D hard to call. CDR1 SGHVS and CDR2 FNYEAQ come from the germline V gene. Trimming left V 1 base short and J 7 bases short, with 11 bases between. The CDR3 has 14 amino acids. The CDR3 spells CASSLGAAPNEQFF. The CDR3 DNA is TGTGCCAGCAGCTTAGGGGCCGCGCCTAATGAGCAGTTCTTC.

This chain links TRBV5-5 with TRBJ1-6; 9 nucleotides align to TRBD1. The junction had 3 bases not matched to a gene; V was cut back by 2 bases and J by 6 bases. Germline V gene data show CDR1 as SGHKS and CDR2 as YYEKEE (reference sequence). The CDR3 extends over 15 amino acids. The CDR3 DNA reads TGTGCCAGCAGCTTCAAGGACAGGGGTAATTCACCCCTCCACTTT. Its protein product is CASSFKDRGNSPLHF.

There are many counts of this clonotype. CDR3 residues: CASSLANRVTGELFF. For the CDR3, the DNA is TGTGCCAGCAGCTTAGCCAACAGGGTCACCGGGGAGCTGTTTTTT. V is TRBV7-2 and J is TRBJ2-2; possible D gene TRBD1, 6 bases. Germline CDR1 SGHTA, CDR2 FQGNSA. Trimming shortened V by 0 bases and J by 4 bases, and 9 bases separated the two germline ends. The CDR3 totals 15 residues.

This chain uses TRBV11-3 with TRBJ2-7; D assignment may be TRBD1 or TRBD2 (5 bases each). Germline V gene lookup returns CDR1 SGHNT and CDR2 YENEEA. V dropped 3 bases and J dropped 5 bases, with 11 bases sitting between them. The CDR3 extends over 13 amino acids. CDR3 sequence reads: CASSLSGTDEQYF. The CDR3 DNA sequence: TGTGCCAGCAGCTTGTCCGGGACGGACGAGCAGTACTTC.

The table lists this clonotype with many counts. The V gene is TRBV7-2, the J gene TRBJ1-2, with D maybe TRBD1 (6 bases). V lost 2 bases to trimming and J lost 6 bases, with 13 bases between them. The CDR3 has 14 amino acids. Germline CDR1 and CDR2: SGHTA and FQGNSA. The CDR3 is CASSLKWGADGYTF. The DNA for the CDR3 is TGTGCCAGCAGCTTAAAATGGGGGGCAGATGGCTACACCTTC.

This clonotype was picked up many times. The chain joins TRBV12-3 or TRBV12-4 to TRBJ2-1; D may correspond to TRBD1 or TRBD2 (6 bases each). Trimming cost V 8 bases and J 5 bases, with 10 bases left between them. The CDR3 is made up of 12 amino acids. The CDR3 loop is CASGRGHNEQFF. The CDR3 region has the DNA TGTGCCAGCGGCCGGGGGCACAATGAGCAGTTCTTC.

This clonotype was seen at least ten times. The chain uses TRBV2 and TRBJ1-6, with 7 positions matching TRBD1. CDR1 SNHLY and CDR2 FYNNEI come from the germline V gene. V trimming: 6 bases; J trimming: 10 bases; junction bases outside the gene matches: 9. This CDR3 is 14 amino acids long. The CDR3 is CASSQDRPGSPLHF. The CDR3 coding sequence is TGTGCCAGCAGCCAGGACAGGCCAGGATCACCCCTCCACTTT.

This clonotype was counted at least ten times. The chain links TRBV7-2 to TRBJ1-1; D not certain. The CDR3 is made up of 15 amino acids. Looked up from germline, CDR1 is SGHTA and CDR2 is FQGNSA. Trimming took 5 bases from V and 1 from J, leaving 14 bases between them. CDR3 protein: CASSTRRRENTEAFF. The DNA of the CDR3 is TGTGCCAGCAGCACGAGAAGGAGAGAGAACACTGAAGCTTTCTTT.